This T cell receptor beta chain stems from a study of T cell responses to AZD1222 COVID-19 vaccine. Study background: Second-dose schedules of about 4 or about 12 weeks were combined. Study-wide findings and caveats: In a largely white British group with more females than males, clonal diversity was possibly underestimated. After two AZD1222 doses, spike-specific TCR breadth and depth rose versus day 0.

Assay: immunoSEQ multiplex PCR; the TCRdb copy retains only in-frame clones and omits some. The data hold some 110,000 clones, with 93% observed a single time. To note about this clone: Antigen specificity is unknown.

This CDR3 has 14 residues. Germline V gene sequence: CDR1 SQVTM, CDR2 ANQGSEA. V lost 2 bases to trimming and J lost 0 bases; unmatched junction nucleotides: 1. The receptor was isolated from an adult in good health. The material sequenced was peripheral blood, taken on day 0 of AZD1222 vaccination. The rearrangement joins TRBV29-1 to TRBJ2-7, with 10 bases lining up with TRBD2. CDR3 loop: CSVETSGNSYEQYF. The CDR3 region has the DNA TGCAGCGTTGAAACTAGCGGGAACTCCTACGAGCAGTACTTC.